The clone carrying this T cell receptor beta chain was seen just once. The protocol was immunoSEQ multiplex PCR, while the TCRdb copy is restricted to in-frame clones and leaves out a portion. The profile shows more than 120,000 clones, 91% of them singletons. This sample was taken from a study of control samples from healthy donors and cancer patients. CDR1 and CDR2 from the germline V gene are MDHEN and SYDVKM. The CDR3 is made up of 15 amino acids. Losses at the gene ends were 1 base for V and 4 bases for J; bases not matched to a gene: 6. The rearrangement uses TRBV28 and TRBJ1-2; 7 positions match TRBD1. The sequence came from a man younger than 40 in good health. Source material: blood. DNA of the CDR3: TGTGCCAGCAGTTTATTTCGGACAGGCGCCTATGGCTACACCTTC. This gives the protein CASSLFRTGAYGYTF.